The 15 T cell receptor beta chains reported below all come from one sample, sequenced in a study of post-analysis software for immune sequencing data. These receptors' antigens are unknown. Unique molecular identifiers tagged the TCR beta cDNA libraries. TCRdb fed the PCR reads into MiXCR, producing one record per CDR3 protein. In the table there are under 650,000 distinct CDR3 sequences, 44% of which are singletons. Study results and limitations: When patients were compared with controls, 4 or 5 TRBV segments were more frequent, TRBV5-6, TRBV5-1 and TRBV20-1 among them.

The specimen sequenced was blood. The receptors shown here come from a girl aged 5-17 years with multiple sclerosis.

This clonotype has more than one count but fewer than ten. This sequence joins TRBV7-9 and TRBJ2-5, with a tentative D call TRBD2 (5 bases). Germline CDR1 SEHNR, CDR2 FQNEAQ (reference sequence). This CDR3 contains 13 residues. Trimming left V 1 base short and J 5 bases short, with 8 bases between. CDR3 DNA sequence: TGTGCCAGCAGCTTAGGGGAGATGGAGACCCAGTACTTC. Its protein is CASSLGEMETQYF.

V gene TRBV5-1 combines with J gene TRBJ2-3, with 7 nucleotides matching TRBD1. The trim removed 3 bases at V and 4 bases at J, leaving 8 bases unmatched. The CDR3 is made up of 15 amino acids. Germline loops: CDR1 SGHRS, CDR2 YFSETQ. CDR3 sequence (DNA): TGCGCCAGCAGCTCCAAGGGGGCGTACGCAGATACGCAGTATTTT. Encoded protein: CASSSKGAYADTQYF.

V and J are TRBV6-1 and TRBJ1-3; no definite D call. Trimming took 1 base from V and 0 from J, leaving 4 bases between them. The length of the CDR3 is 14 residues. The germline gives CDR1 MNHNS, CDR2 SASEGT. This chain's CDR3 is CASSEGYSGNTIYF. The CDR3 coding sequence is TGTGCCAGCAGTGAAGGATACTCTGGAAACACCATATATTTT.

This clonotype has more than one count but fewer than ten. The V and J genes are TRBV5-1 and TRBJ1-2; 11 nucleotides match TRBD1. V lost 0 bases and J lost 4; bases outside the gene matches: 5. The CDR3 is 16 residues long. The germline V gene has CDR1 SGHRS and CDR2 YFSETQ. The CDR3 loop is CASSLDGTGGTYGYTF. The CDR3 DNA reads TGCGCCAGCAGCTTGGACGGGACAGGGGGAACCTATGGCTACACCTTC.

The rearrangement uses TRBV6-2 or TRBV6-3 and TRBJ2-5; D remains unclear. TRBJ2-7 matches the DNA end more closely, so the J call is doubtful. The CDR3 consists of 12 residues. Germline CDR1 MNHEY, CDR2 SVGEGT. The CDR3 DNA is TGTGCCAGCGCTCCTGGTCGAGGCGAGCAGTACTTC. Translating it yields CASAPGRGEQYF.

The table lists this clonotype with a few counts. The chain couples TRBV7-7 to TRBJ2-5; D might be TRBD2 (6 bases). CDR1 SSHAT and CDR2 FNYEAQ come from the germline V gene (reference sequence). The CDR3 consists of 14 residues. Trimming stripped 3 bases from V and 0 bases from J, with 8 bases between. The CDR3: CASSFRGNQETQYF. The DNA of the CDR3 is TGTGCCAGCAGCTTCCGGGGGAACCAAGAGACCCAGTACTTC.

The CDR3 reads CATKKGLAATYEQYF. DNA of the CDR3: TGTGCCACCAAAAAGGGACTAGCGGCTACCTACGAGCAGTACTTC. The rearrangement uses TRBV11-1 and TRBJ2-7, with 11 nucleotides matching TRBD2. The germline V gene encodes CDR1 SGHAT and CDR2 FQDESV (reference sequence). The CDR3 is made up of 15 amino acids. J was trimmed by 2 bases and V by 10 bases; bases with no gene match: 10.

Note on this clonotype: The CDR3 ends on some other residue instead of the conserved phenylalanine or tryptophan, so this is likely a read error. V usage is TRBV10-2 and J usage is TRBJ1-5; tentatively, D is TRBD1 (5 bases). The CDR3 covers 14 residues. The V gene's germline CDR1 is WSHSY and CDR2 SAAADI. Trimming pared 8 bases from V and 3 bases from J, leaving 14 bases between. The chain's CDR3 is CASGKGLNNQPQHC. CDR3 bases: TGCGCCAGCGGTAAGGGGCTCAACAATCAGCCCCAGCATTGT.

The genes are TRBV28 and TRBJ2-6; the D gene is possibly TRBD2 (5 bases). This CDR3 region has 18 residues. V lost 5 bases to trimming and J lost 2 bases, with 19 bases between them. Germline lookup yields CDR1 MDHEN and CDR2 SYDVKM. In nucleotides, the CDR3 is TGTGCCAGCAGTACTAGGGCCCCCAAAAGGGCTGGGGCCAACGTCCTGACTTTC. Its protein is CASSTRAPKRAGANVLTF.

CDR3: CASSPRTSGSYEQYF. The CDR3 nucleotides are TGTGCCAGCAGCCCCCGAACTAGCGGGAGTTACGAGCAGTACTTC. The chain links TRBV7-2 to TRBJ2-7, with 11 bases identical to TRBD2. Germline V lookup: CDR1 SGHTA, CDR2 FQGNSA. The V segment lost 5 bases and the J segment 4 bases; nucleotides outside the gene matches: 7. The CDR3 has 15 amino acids.

The chain uses TRBV5-1 and TRBJ2-7; 11 bases fit TRBD2. CDR3 length: 16 amino acids. From germline, CDR1 is SGHRS and CDR2 YFSETQ. V lost 4 bases to trimming and J lost 0 bases; unmatched junction nucleotides: 6. The chain's CDR3 is CASSALSGGASYEQYF. The DNA for the CDR3 is TGCGCCAGCAGCGCCCTTAGCGGGGGGGCCTCCTACGAGCAGTACTTC. Filled out from reference TRBV5-1 and TRBJ2-7, the complete variable domain reads KAGVTQTPRYLIKTRGQQVTLSCSPISGHRSVSWYQQTPGQGLQFLFEYFSETQRNKGNFPGRFSGRQFSNSRSEMNVSTLELGDSALYLCASSALSGGASYEQYFGPGTRLTVT.

The sample holds a few counts of this clonotype. This chain connects TRBV6-6 to TRBJ2-7, with 13 positions matching TRBD2. With 5 bases clipped from V and 2 bases from J, the junction kept 9 bases outside the gene matches. Germline V CDR1 and CDR2: MNHNY, SVGAGI (reference sequence). The CDR3 runs 17 residues. DNA for the CDR3: TGTGCCAGCAGTCCTGGACTAGCGGGAGTAGGTCCCTACGAGCAGTACTTC. It yields the protein CASSPGLAGVGPYEQYF.

The chain recombines TRBV12-3 or TRBV12-4 with TRBJ1-2, with D perhaps matching TRBD1 (6 bases). This CDR3 has 13 residues. With 6 bases removed from V and 7 bases from J, the gap between germline ends came to 15 bases. The CDR3 loop reads CASRQQGRPGYTF. In DNA, the CDR3 is TGTGCCAGCAGACAACAGGGTCGGCCTGGCTACACCTTC.

The chain combines TRBV2 with TRBJ2-3; TRBD2 matches at 10 bases. Per germline, CDR1 SNHLY and CDR2 FYNNEI. The CDR3 covers 20 residues. Trimming cost V 5 bases and J 3 bases; bases outside gene matches: 20. DNA of the CDR3: TGTGCCAGCAGTCCTTCTTTGGCGGCTAGCGGGAGTTATGCGACAGATACGCAGTATTTT. Translation gives CASSPSLAASGSYATDTQYF.

This chain links TRBV10-3 with TRBJ2-2; the match to TRBD2 covers 7 bases. CDR1 is ENHRY and CDR2 is SYGVKD in the germline V gene. The CDR3 covers 14 residues. Trimming cost V 6 bases and J 2 bases; bases outside gene matches: 3. The CDR3 nucleotides read TGTGCCATCAGCCCGGGAGGAAACACCGGGGAGCTGTTTTTT. It codes for CAISPGGNTGELFF.